This TCR beta chain appears in the sequencing data of a study of shared clonotypes between healthy human individuals (dated by TCRdb to between 2020 and 2021). Regarding the complete study: Three men and a couple of women, aged 18 to 49 years, made up the cohort. To increase sequencing depth and limit assay-specific biases, TCR repertoire library preparation and sequencing were carried out by different laboratories using diverse techniques. The study deeply sequenced blood TCR repertoires of about 5 healthy adults to estimate repertoire size and the extent of clonotype sharing between individuals. Between about 0.8 and 9 billion PBMCs per donor were obtained by leukapheresis.

V is trimmed back by 8 bases and J by 0 bases, and the junction contains 4 bases that no gene match accounts for. The CDR3 numbers 13 residues from cysteine through phenylalanine. Only the CDR3 region is kept as DNA, spanning 39 bases read in frame from base 1. CDR1 SQVTM and CDR2 ANQGSEA were looked up in the germline V gene. TCR CDR3 regions were amplified from genomic DNA by multiplex PCR using the deep immunoSEQ assay. Extracted genomic DNA from each cell subset was spread evenly across all wells of several immunoSEQ 96-well plates, with each plate serving as a replicate. Each replicate PCR for unsorted PBMC received roughly 300 ng genomic DNA, equal to approximately 30,000 T cell genomes. Genomic DNA from unsorted PBMC was sequenced over ten immunoSEQ deep assay plates. Purified libraries were measured with a Qubit 3.0 fluorometer, size-checked on a Bioanalyzer 2100, and measured again with the KAPA Library Quantification kit. Every immunoSEQ 96-well plate was sequenced on a separate single-read 150-cycle Illumina NextSeq 550 flow cell. In the paper's pipeline: The immunoSEQ output contained only junctional sequences without quality scores, so filtering could not match that applied to full-length reads. To assign V/J genes and CDR3, sequences were annotated using PyIR, a Python wrapper for IgBLAST v1.9, with IMGT germline references. Reads were filtered out if the reads had weak V/J assignments (E-value above 1e-6), no CDR3, stop codons, out-of-frame junctions, or ambiguous translated residues. A V3J clonotype was defined by an identical inferred V gene, J gene, and CDR3 amino acid sequence. The percentage overlap between two repertoires was calculated by dividing the number of shared unique clonotypes by the size of the smaller repertoire. RTK rarefaction, the Chao1 estimator, and Recon v2.1 estimates of unobserved clonotypes were used to assess repertoire richness. TCRdb holds this immuneACCESS table with in-frame rearrangements only. Some clones are missing; in checked studies, unresolved V genes explain under half, and the rest has no known cause. V and J calls and clone size are those listed in that table; D and trimming were worked out from the DNA. The sample records 530,000 or so clones, roughly 79% of which are singletons. The top ten clonotypes cover under 15% of the sample.

Donors were healthy HIV-negative adults with no recently reported acute infections or vaccinations. All donors were Caucasian adults living in Nashville, Tennessee, USA. In the unsorted samples, some 94 million PBMCs were counted, and genomic DNA was extracted using the QIAamp DNA Blood Mini kit. Blood was collected by leukapheresis, and PBMCs were isolated by Ficoll-Histopaque density gradient centrifugation and then cryopreserved in liquid nitrogen vapor phase. The paper's findings and limits, for the study overall: The small number of donors limited the genetic and exposure-history diversity represented. Pairwise subsampling indicated that sequencing depth was expected to affect the degree of clonotype sharing among donors. Only blood was sampled, and tissue TCR repertoires likely differ from those in blood.

In regard to this clone: Its antigen target is currently unknown. Base quality data are lacking; no much larger clone is found one base away.

The chain is made from TRBV29-1 and TRBJ1-2, and 9 bases in between align with TRBD1. Sequenced: PBMCs. This TCR was sampled from a woman in her thirties or forties in good health. Some clones in this sample may be carry-over from other donors' samples. The DNA sequence follows: TGCAGCCCCGGGACAGGGACTAACTATGGCTACACCTTC. The translation is CSPGTGTNYGYTF.